These 16 T cell receptor beta chains originate from one sample sequenced in a study of T cells in tuberculosis (dated by TCRdb to the late 2010s). To prepare the library, the immunoSEQ multiplex PCR assay was applied. TCRdb holds this immuneACCESS table with in-frame rearrangements only. Some clones are missing; in checked studies, unresolved V genes explain under half, and the rest has no known cause. The sample includes some 7,900 clones, with over 90% observed a single time. Of the sample, under 14% falls within the top ten clones. The sequenced sample consisted of PBMCs. The receptors were gathered from an adult with tuberculosis.

This chain connects TRBV6-5 to TRBJ2-1; a weak D match, TRBD2 (5 bases). The V gene lost 2 bases and the J gene lost 2 bases, with 13 bases spanning the gap. This CDR3 contains 16 residues. CDR1 and CDR2 from the germline V gene are MNHEY and SVGAGI. This chain's CDR3 is CASSYAAGLTYNEQFF. CDR3 coding DNA: TGTGCCAGCAGTTACGCGGCAGGACTGACCTACAATGAGCAGTTCTTC.

The chain is built from TRBV2 and TRBJ2-5; the D gene is possibly TRBD2 (7 bases). CDR3 length: 13 residues. V lost 9 bases to trimming and J lost 5 bases, with 16 bases between them. CDR1 and CDR2 from the germline V gene are SNHLY and FYNNEI. The CDR3 region is CASGAGARETQYF. DNA for the CDR3: TGTGCCAGTGGGGCGGGGGCGAGGGAGACCCAGTACTTC.

This clone is a singleton in its sample. The chain combines TRBV19 with TRBJ2-1, with 10 nucleotides matching TRBD2. Trimming took 6 bases from V and 1 from J; bases not matched to a gene: 15. Germline V gene lookup returns CDR1 LNHDA and CDR2 SQIVND (reference sequence). The CDR3 length is 19 residues. CDR3 protein: CASSRKVAGGPLSYNEQFF. CDR3 nucleotide sequence: TGTGCCAGTAGCCGTAAAGTAGCGGGAGGACCCCTATCCTACAATGAGCAGTTCTTC.

This chain joins TRBV14 and TRBJ2-1; 14 nucleotides line up with TRBD2. This CDR3 comprises 15 residues. V shed 4 bases and J 8 bases; nucleotides not matched to a gene: 4. CDR1 and CDR2 from the germline V gene are SGHDN and FVKESK. The DNA of the CDR3 is TGTGCCAGCAGCCCGCGACTAGCGGGAGGGCATGAGCAGTTCTTC. Its translation is CASSPRLAGGHEQFF.

Concerning this clone: This same CDR3 is encoded by further DNA sequences in the sample. This sequence joins TRBV11-2 and TRBJ2-3; a possible D gene is TRBD2 (6 bases). CDR1 is SGHAT and CDR2 is FQNNGV in the germline V gene. The V gene lost 2 bases and the J gene lost 0 bases, with 18 bases spanning the gap. This CDR3 contains 18 residues. For the CDR3, the DNA is TGTGCCAGCAGCTTATACGCAACCGGGACTGGGAGCACAGATACGCAGTATTTT. Translating gives CASSLYATGTGSTDTQYF.

The V and J genes are TRBV27 and TRBJ1-2; 9 nucleotides agree with TRBD1. This CDR3 has 14 residues. V lost 5 bases, J lost 4 bases, and 5 bases stayed unmatched. From germline, CDR1 is MNHEY and CDR2 SMNVEV (reference sequence). The CDR3: CASSVQGAGYGYTF. The CDR3 DNA follows: TGTGCCAGCAGTGTACAGGGGGCAGGCTATGGCTACACCTTC.

This clone was detected only a few times. The chain employs TRBV19 and TRBJ1-2; D gene unclear. The germline gives CDR1 LNHDA, CDR2 SQIVND (reference sequence). This CDR3 region has 14 residues. Trimming cost V 3 bases and J 6 bases, with 14 bases left between them. CDR3 nucleotides: TGTGCCAGTAGTATGGGAGGGCCCCCCGATGGCTACACCTTC. It translates to CASSMGGPPDGYTF.

This clone is a singleton in its sample. This chain joins TRBV19 and TRBJ1-2; maybe TRBD1 (5 bases). V lost 1 base and J 6 bases, leaving 12 bases between the germline ends. Germline-derived CDR1 and CDR2 are LNHDA and SQIVND (reference sequence). The CDR3 extends over 14 amino acids. The CDR3 DNA reads TGTGCCAGTAGTATAGGGGGGGGATCCCATGGCTACACCTTC. Translation gives CASSIGGGSHGYTF.

This clone was seen a single time. The chain combines TRBV21-1 with TRBJ1-2; the table calls TRBD1, which could not be checked here. TRBV21-1 is marked as a pseudogene. The CDR3 is 19 amino acids. The CDR3 loop reads CASSKGLRGGTVGDYGYTF. Here the CDR3 DNA reads TGTGCCAGCAGCAAAGGTCTCCGAGGGGGGACAGTAGGGGACTATGGCTACACCTTC.

The chain carries TRBV11-2 and TRBJ1-1, with D possibly being TRBD1 (5 bases). The V gene lost 6 bases and the J gene lost 0 bases, with 26 bases spanning the gap. Per the germline V gene, CDR1 is SGHAT and CDR2 is FQNNGV. This CDR3 has 19 amino acids. Here the CDR3 reads CASSEGSSGASSMNTEAFF. In DNA form, the CDR3 reads TGTGCCAGCAGTGAAGGTAGTAGCGGGGCCAGCTCGATGAACACTGAAGCTTTCTTT.

V gene TRBV5-8 combines with J gene TRBJ2-2; TRBD2 aligns across 7 bases. CDR3 length: 18 residues. Trimming cost V 0 bases and J 5 bases; bases outside gene matches: 13. Per germline, CDR1 SGHTS and CDR2 YDEGEE. The CDR3 loop reads CASSLVTKLATTTGELFF. For the CDR3, the DNA is TGTGCCAGCAGCTTGGTGACGAAACTAGCGACGACGACCGGGGAGCTGTTTTTT.

The chain joins TRBV9 to TRBJ2-3, with a weak D call TRBD2 (6 bases). The germline V and J ends were trimmed by 3 bases and 2 bases, with 16 bases remaining between them. This CDR3 is built from 16 residues. Germline CDR1 is SGDLS and CDR2 is YYNGEE. The DNA of the CDR3 is TGTGCCAGCAGCGGGGCGGGGCGGGGATACACAGATACGCAGTATTTT. Encoded protein: CASSGAGRGYTDTQYF.

This sequence joins TRBV10-3 and TRBJ2-7; 10 bases are shared with TRBD1. Losses at the gene ends were 11 bases for V and 6 bases for J; bases not matched to a gene: 13. Per germline, CDR1 ENHRY and CDR2 SYGVKD. The CDR3 totals 14 residues. CDR3 region: CALSDGTGAREQYF. The CDR3 DNA is TGTGCCCTAAGCGACGGGACAGGGGCCCGCGAGCAGTACTTC.

This clone was seen only a few times. This chain joins TRBV6-4 and TRBJ2-1, with 10 bases identical to TRBD2. CDR3 size: 15 residues. Germline CDR1 and CDR2: MRHNA and SNTAGT. The J segment lost 4 bases and the V segment lost 5 bases, leaving 5 bases of the junction unmatched. The CDR3 region has the DNA TGTGCCAGCAGTCCCGTAGCGGGAGGTTACAATGAGCAGTTCTTC. Translating it yields CASSPVAGGYNEQFF.

The V call is TRBV5-5, the J call TRBJ1-2; a possible D gene is TRBD1 (5 bases). V was shortened by 1 base and J by 1 base, with 8 bases between the two germline ends. The germline CDR1 and CDR2 sequences are SGHKS and YYEKEE (reference sequence). The CDR3 covers 14 residues. CDR3 loop: CASSLMQGNYGYTF. In DNA, the CDR3 is TGTGCCAGCAGCTTGATGCAGGGTAACTATGGCTACACCTTC.

The chain couples TRBV2 to TRBJ2-4, with a tentative D call TRBD1 (5 bases). V lost 0 bases and J lost 3, with 12 bases in between. There are 16 residues in the CDR3. CDR1 SNHLY and CDR2 FYNNEI come from the germline V gene. The CDR3 here is CASSEAPGSDKNIQYF. In DNA form, the CDR3 reads TGTGCCAGCAGTGAAGCGCCAGGGTCGGACAAAAACATTCAGTACTTC.